This entry concerns a single T cell receptor beta chain. No antigen is known for it. Per the germline V gene, CDR1 is SGHRS and CDR2 is YFSETQ. The CDR3 length is 16 residues. The data were taken from a study of monozygotic twins with inflammatory bowel disease. Study conclusions and caveats: Researchers were unable to tell different T cell subtypes apart. IBD patients shared fewer clonotypes with others than healthy twins, especially with disease activity.

Each of the TCR libraries took about 4,000 ng of total RNA. Template-switch reactions added UMIs with a 6-nucleotide sample barcode. TCRdb derives one entry per CDR3 protein from the 5' RACE reads, leaving out DNA. The sample has more than 110,000 distinct CDR3 sequences; the top ten hold 0.95% to 1.5%. The source material was blood. The rearrangement joins TRBV5-1 to TRBJ2-3; lacking DNA, the TRBD1 call made by TCRdb goes unchecked. This TCR came from a human donor with ulcerative colitis or Crohn's disease, or a healthy co-twin of an affected twin (not recorded which). The CDR3 spells CASSLQGAISTDTQYF.